This entry features one T cell receptor beta chain sequence. The data are from a study of low-dose radiotherapy and immunotherapy resistance in tumors. About the study: Intravenous nivolumab 240 mg every two weeks plus ipilimumab 1 mg/kg every six weeks was given to patients. Intravenous cyclophosphamide 200 mg/m2 was given every two weeks, one day before radiation and immunotherapy. Each patient took aspirin at a dose of 300 mg by mouth once daily over the course of four cycles, with dosing beginning on cycle 1 day 1.

V dropped 1 base and J dropped 7 bases, with 11 bases sitting between them. The CDR3 totals 14 residues. From germline, CDR1 is LGHDT and CDR2 YNNKEL (reference sequence). Time point in this sample: after trial treatment. Sample treatment: LDRT plus nivolumab, ipilimumab, low-dose cyclophosphamide and aspirin (RACIN trial). Primers used for first-strand cDNA, a TRAV- and TRBV-specific set, covered both alpha and beta chains. The PCR that amplified TCRs ran for 20 cycles, relying on a constant-region primer and a V-primer adapter. TCRdb ran MiXCR on the reads and lists one entry per CDR3 protein. Of around 60,000 distinct CDR3 sequences in the sample, 20% to 25% were seen once.

The material sequenced was PBMCs, taken after low-dose radiotherapy plus immunotherapy. J is TRBJ2-1 and V is TRBV3-1; D unresolved. The origin of this receptor is a male donor with prostate cancer. This chain's CDR3 is CASSQVPGRNEQFF. In nucleotides, the CDR3 is TGTGCCAGCAGCCAAGTCCCCGGTAGGAATGAGCAGTTCTTC.